The clone carrying this T cell receptor (beta chain) has only a few counts. What it binds is not known. The data were obtained in a study of blood T cells in healthy people across ages. Broader study findings: Diversity estimates from one million T cells were considered underestimates. Both naive CD4+ cell counts and diversity were greater in long-lived donors than in aged donors. Shifts in expanded clonotypes may have been confounded by donor CMV status, which was unknown.

Per sample, a minimum of 7 million PBMCs were isolated. Germline-derived CDR1 and CDR2 are LGHNA and YNFKEQ. The CDR3 loop spans 14 amino acids. V was pared by 1 base and J by 8 bases, with 6 bases of the junction left unmatched. A second PCR of about 6 to 12 cycles used a sample-barcoded 5' primer and a J-beta primer mix. TCRdb passed the 5' RACE reads through MiXCR, listing each CDR3 protein once. The sample lists 650,000 to 800,000 distinct CDR3 sequences, around 43% occurring once. The chain has TRBV4-2 and TRBJ1-2; 8 nucleotides match TRBD1. The sequenced material came from blood. The clonotype originates from a man aged 60 to 69 in good health. The chain's CDR3 is CASSQGTGLTGYTF. CDR3 sequence (DNA): TGTGCCAGCAGCCAAGGGACAGGGCTCACAGGCTACACCTTC.